This TCR beta chain was retrieved from a study of blood T cells in healthy people across ages. This clonotype has a count of ten or more. The antigen remains unidentified. With a J-beta primer mix and a sample-barcoded 5' primer, a second PCR ran about 7 to 11 cycles. Via MiXCR, TCRdb re-called the 5' RACE reads, giving one row per CDR3 protein. This sample yields about 930,000 distinct CDR3 sequences, of which around 29% are seen a single time; approximately 10% belongs to the top ten. Study-wide results and limits: Both naive CD4+ cell counts and diversity were greater in long-lived donors than in aged donors. Changes seen in expanded clonotypes were possibly confounded by donor CMV status left unknown.

V lost 6 bases, J lost 2 bases, and 23 bases lay in between. The CDR3 contains 17 residues. Germline values: CDR1 MDHEN, CDR2 SYDVKM. At least 6 million PBMCs were isolated per sample. These data also formed part of another study, on T cells of mothers and their children.

The receptor comes from a woman between 40 and 55 years old in good health. The chain is built from TRBV28 and TRBJ2-7; D could derive from TRBD1 or TRBD2 (5 bases each). Sequencing input: blood. Here the CDR3 DNA reads TGTGCCAGCAGGTCGCCCCCGGGACGAGGAAGAACCTACGAGCAGTACTTC. Protein product: CASRSPPGRGRTYEQYF. The full variable domain, its missing parts supplied by reference TRBV28 and TRBJ2-7, is DVKVTQSSRYLVKRTGEKVFLECVQDMDHENMFWYRQDPGLGLRLIYFSYDVKMKEKGDIPEGYSVSREKKERFSLILESASTNQTSMYLCASRSPPGRGRTYEQYFGPGTRLTVT.